The source of this T cell receptor (beta chain) is a study of T cell responses to AZD1222 COVID-19 vaccine. Germline values: CDR1 LNHDA, CDR2 SQIVND (reference sequence). Losses at the gene ends were 4 bases for V and 5 bases for J; bases not matched to a gene: 7. The CDR3 spans 15 residues. This clone showed up just a few times. TCRdb's copy holds only in-frame clones and misses some; the assay was immunoSEQ multiplex PCR. The data show some 120,000 clones, more than 70% seen once. This receptor was obtained from an adult in good health. Sequenced material: peripheral blood, taken on day 0 of AZD1222 vaccination. The chain carries TRBV19 and TRBJ1-4; 7 bases map to TRBD1. CDR3 sequence (DNA): TGTGCCAGTAGTAGGCGGGACAGCCGAAATGAAAAACTGTTTTTT. Translation gives CASSRRDSRNEKLFF.